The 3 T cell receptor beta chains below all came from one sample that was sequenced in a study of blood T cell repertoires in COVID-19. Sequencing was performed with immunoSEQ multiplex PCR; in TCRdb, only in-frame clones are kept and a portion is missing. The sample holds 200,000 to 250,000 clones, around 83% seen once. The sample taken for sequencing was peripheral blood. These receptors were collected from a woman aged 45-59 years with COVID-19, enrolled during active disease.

CDR3 sequence: CASRTGVNQPQHF. DNA for the CDR3: TGTGCCAGCCGAACAGGGGTCAATCAGCCCCAGCATTTT. V and J are TRBV27 and TRBJ1-5; 7 bases match TRBD1. Germline trimming cut 8 bases from V and 3 bases from J; bases unmatched to any gene: 4. The CDR3 has 13 residues. Germline CDR1 is MNHEY and CDR2 is SMNVEV (reference sequence).

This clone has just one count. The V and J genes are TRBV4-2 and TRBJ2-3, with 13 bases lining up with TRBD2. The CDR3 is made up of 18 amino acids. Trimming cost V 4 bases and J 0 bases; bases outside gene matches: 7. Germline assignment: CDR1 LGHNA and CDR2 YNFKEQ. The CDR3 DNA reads TGTGCCAGCAGCCCCCGACTAGCGGGGGGACCTAGCACAGATACGCAGTATTTT. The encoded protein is CASSPRLAGGPSTDTQYF.

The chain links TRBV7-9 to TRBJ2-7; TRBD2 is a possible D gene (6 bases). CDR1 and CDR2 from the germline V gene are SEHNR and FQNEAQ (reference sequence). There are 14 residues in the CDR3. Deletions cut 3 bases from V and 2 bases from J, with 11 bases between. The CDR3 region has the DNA TGTGCCAGCAGCTTGGGACTTAAGCCCTACGAGCAGTACTTC. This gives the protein CASSLGLKPYEQYF.